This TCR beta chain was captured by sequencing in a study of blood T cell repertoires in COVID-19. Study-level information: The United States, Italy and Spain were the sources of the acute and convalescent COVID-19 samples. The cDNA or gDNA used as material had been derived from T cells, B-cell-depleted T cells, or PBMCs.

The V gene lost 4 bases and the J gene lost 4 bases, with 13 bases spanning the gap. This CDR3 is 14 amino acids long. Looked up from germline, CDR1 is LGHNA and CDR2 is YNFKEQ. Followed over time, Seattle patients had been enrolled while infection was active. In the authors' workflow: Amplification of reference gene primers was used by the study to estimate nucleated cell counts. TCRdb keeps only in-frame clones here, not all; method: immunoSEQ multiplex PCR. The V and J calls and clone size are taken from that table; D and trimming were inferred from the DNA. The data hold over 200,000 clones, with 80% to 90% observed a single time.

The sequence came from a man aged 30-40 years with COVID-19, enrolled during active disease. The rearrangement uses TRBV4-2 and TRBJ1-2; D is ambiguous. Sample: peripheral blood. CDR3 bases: TGTGCCAGCAGCCCCTCCCGGGTAGTCTATGGCTACACCTTC. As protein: CASSPSRVVYGYTF.